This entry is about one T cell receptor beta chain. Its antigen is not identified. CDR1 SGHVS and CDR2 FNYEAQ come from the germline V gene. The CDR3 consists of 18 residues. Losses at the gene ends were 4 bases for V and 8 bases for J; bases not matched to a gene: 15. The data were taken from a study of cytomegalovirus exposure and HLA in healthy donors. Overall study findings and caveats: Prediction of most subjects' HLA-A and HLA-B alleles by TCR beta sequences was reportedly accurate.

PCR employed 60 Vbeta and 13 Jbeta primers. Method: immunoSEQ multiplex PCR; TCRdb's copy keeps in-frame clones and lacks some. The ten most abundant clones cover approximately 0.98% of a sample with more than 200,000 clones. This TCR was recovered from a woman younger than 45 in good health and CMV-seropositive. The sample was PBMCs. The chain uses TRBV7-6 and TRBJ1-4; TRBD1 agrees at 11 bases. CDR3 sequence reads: CASSSRVLGQGVREKLFF. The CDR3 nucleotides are TGTGCCAGCAGCTCCCGTGTTCTGGGACAGGGGGTCCGGGAAAAACTGTTTTTT.